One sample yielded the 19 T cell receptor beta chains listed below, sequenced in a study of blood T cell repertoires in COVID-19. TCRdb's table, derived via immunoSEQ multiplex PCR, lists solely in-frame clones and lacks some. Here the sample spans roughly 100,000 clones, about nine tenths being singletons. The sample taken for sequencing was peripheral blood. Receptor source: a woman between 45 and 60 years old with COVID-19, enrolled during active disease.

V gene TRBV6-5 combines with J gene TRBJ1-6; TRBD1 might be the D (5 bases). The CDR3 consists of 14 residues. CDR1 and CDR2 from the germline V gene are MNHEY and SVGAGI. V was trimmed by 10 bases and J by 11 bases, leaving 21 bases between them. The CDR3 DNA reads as TGTGCCACGCTACCCCCAAGGGGCAAAACACCCCTCCACTTT. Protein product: CATLPPRGKTPLHF.

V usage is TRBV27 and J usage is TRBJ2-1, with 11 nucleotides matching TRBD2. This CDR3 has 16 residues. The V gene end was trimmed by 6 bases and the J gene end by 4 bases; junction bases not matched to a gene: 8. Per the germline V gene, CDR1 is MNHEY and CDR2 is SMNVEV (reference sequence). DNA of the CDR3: TGTGCCAGCAGGGGTGGACTAGCGGGTCCTTACAATGAGCAGTTCTTC. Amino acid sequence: CASRGGLAGPYNEQFF.

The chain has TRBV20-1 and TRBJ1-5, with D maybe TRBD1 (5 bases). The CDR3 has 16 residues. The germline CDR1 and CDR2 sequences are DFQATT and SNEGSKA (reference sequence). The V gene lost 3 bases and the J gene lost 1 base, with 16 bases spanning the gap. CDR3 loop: CSASGAFGGSNQPQHF. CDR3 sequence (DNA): TGCAGTGCTAGTGGGGCGTTCGGGGGGAGCAATCAGCCCCAGCATTTT.

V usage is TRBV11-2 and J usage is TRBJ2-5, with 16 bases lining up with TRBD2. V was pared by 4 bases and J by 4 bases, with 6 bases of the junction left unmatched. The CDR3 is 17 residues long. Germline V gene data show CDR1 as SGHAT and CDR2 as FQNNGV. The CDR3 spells CASSSGTSGGAVETQYF. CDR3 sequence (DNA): TGTGCCAGCAGCTCCGGGACTAGCGGGGGGGCTGTAGAGACCCAGTACTTC.

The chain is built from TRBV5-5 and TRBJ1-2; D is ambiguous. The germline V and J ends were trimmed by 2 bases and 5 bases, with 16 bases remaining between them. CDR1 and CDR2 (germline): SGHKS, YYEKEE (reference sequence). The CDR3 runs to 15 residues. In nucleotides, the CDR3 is TGTGCCAGCAGCTTTAGGGTTGAGCCGGGGTATGGCTACACCTTC. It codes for CASSFRVEPGYGYTF.

The CDR3 region has the DNA TGTGCCAGCAGTTTTTCCACGGCTAACTATGGCTACACCTTC. Its protein is CASSFSTANYGYTF. This chain uses TRBV27 with TRBJ1-2, with D unclear. Germline V gives CDR1 MNHEY, CDR2 SMNVEV (reference sequence). Deletions cut 3 bases from V and 0 bases from J, with 8 bases between. The CDR3 totals 14 residues.

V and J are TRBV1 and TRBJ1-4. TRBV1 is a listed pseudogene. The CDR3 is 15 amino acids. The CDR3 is CTSLRREGENEKLFF. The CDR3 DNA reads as TGCACCAGCCTTCGGAGGGAAGGAGAAAATGAAAAACTGTTTTTT.

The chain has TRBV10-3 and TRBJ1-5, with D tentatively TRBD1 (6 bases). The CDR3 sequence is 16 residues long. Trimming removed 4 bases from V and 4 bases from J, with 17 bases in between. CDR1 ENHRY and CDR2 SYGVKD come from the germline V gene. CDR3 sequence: CAISAVGQGRNQPQHF. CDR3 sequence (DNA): TGTGCCATCAGTGCTGTTGGGCAGGGGCGGAATCAGCCCCAGCATTTT.

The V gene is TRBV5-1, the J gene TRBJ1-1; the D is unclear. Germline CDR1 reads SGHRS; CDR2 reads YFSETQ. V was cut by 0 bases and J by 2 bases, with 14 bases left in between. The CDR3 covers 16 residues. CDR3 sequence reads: CASSLGRGGRNTEAFF. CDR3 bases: TGCGCCAGCAGCTTGGGTCGGGGTGGGAGAAACACTGAAGCTTTCTTT.

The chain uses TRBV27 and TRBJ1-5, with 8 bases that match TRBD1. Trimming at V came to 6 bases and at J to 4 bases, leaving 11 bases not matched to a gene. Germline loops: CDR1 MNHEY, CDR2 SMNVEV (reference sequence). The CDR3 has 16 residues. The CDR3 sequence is CASREHVGTGNQPQHF. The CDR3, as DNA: TGTGCCAGCAGAGAACACGTCGGGACAGGAAATCAGCCCCAGCATTTT.

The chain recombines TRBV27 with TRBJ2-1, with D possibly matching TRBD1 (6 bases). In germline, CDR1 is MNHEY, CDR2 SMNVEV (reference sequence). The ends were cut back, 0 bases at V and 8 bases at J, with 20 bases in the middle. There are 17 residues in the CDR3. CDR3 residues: CASSLSNTADRTDEQFF. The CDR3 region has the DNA TGTGCCAGCAGTTTATCGAATACCGCGGACAGAACGGATGAGCAGTTCTTC.

For the CDR3, the DNA is TGTGCCAGCAGCGTATTCCTCACAGATACGCAGTATTTT. It codes for CASSVFLTDTQYF. This chain connects TRBV9 to TRBJ2-3; D remains ambiguous. The CDR3 runs to 13 residues. CDR1 SGDLS and CDR2 YYNGEE come from the germline V gene. Between the trimmed V and J ends, which lost 1 base and 2 bases, there was a span of 5 bases. Based on the CDR3 plus reference TRBV9 and TRBJ2-3, the full variable domain is DSGVTQTPKHLITATGQRVTLRCSPRSGDLSVYWYQQSLDQGLQFLIQYYNGEERAKGNILERFSAQQFPDLHSELNLSSLELGDSALYFCASSVFLTDTQYFGPGTRLTVL.

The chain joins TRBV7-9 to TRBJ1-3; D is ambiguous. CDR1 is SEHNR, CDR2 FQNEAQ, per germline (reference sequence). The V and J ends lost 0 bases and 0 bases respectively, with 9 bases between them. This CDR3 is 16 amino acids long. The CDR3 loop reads CASSLALAASGNTIYF. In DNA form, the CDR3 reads TGTGCCAGCAGCTTAGCGCTGGCGGCCTCTGGAAACACCATATATTTT.

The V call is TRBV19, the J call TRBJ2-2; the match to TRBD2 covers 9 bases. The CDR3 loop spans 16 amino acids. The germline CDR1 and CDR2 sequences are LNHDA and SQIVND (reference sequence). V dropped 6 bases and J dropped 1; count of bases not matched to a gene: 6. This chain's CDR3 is CASSSRGGMNTGELFF. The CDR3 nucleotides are TGTGCCAGTAGCTCGCGGGGGGGGATGAACACCGGGGAGCTGTTTTTT.

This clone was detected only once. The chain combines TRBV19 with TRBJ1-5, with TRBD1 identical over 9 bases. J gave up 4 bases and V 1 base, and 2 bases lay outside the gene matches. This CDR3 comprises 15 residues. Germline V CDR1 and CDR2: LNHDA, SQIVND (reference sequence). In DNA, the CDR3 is TGTGCCAGTAGTATAGGGGGACAGGGAAATCAGCCCCAGCATTTT. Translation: CASSIGGQGNQPQHF.

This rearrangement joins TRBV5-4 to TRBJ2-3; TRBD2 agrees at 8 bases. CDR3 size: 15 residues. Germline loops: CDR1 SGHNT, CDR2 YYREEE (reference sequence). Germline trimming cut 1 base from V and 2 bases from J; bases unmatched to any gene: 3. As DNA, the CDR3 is TGTGCCAGCAGCTTGTCTAGCGGGTTCACAGATACGCAGTATTTT. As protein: CASSLSSGFTDTQYF. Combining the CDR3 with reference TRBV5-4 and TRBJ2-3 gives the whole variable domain ETGVTQSPTHLIKTRGQQVTLRCSSQSGHNTVSWYQQALGQGPQFIFQYYREEENGRGNFPPRFSGLQFPNYSSELNVNALELDDSALYLCASSLSSGFTDTQYFGPGTRLTVL.

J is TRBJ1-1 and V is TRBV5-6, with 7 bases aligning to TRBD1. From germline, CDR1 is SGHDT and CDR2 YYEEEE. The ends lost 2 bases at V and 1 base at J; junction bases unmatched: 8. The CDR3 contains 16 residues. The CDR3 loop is CASSFTGQLTNTEAFF. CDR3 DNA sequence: TGTGCCAGCAGCTTTACGGGACAGTTGACGAACACTGAAGCTTTCTTT.

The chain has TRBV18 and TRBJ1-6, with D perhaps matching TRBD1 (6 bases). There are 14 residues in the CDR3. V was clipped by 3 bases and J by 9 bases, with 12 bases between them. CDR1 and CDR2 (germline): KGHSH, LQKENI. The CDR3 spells CASSPDSLGSPLHF. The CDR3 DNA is TGTGCCAGCTCACCGGACAGCCTGGGTTCACCCCTCCACTTT. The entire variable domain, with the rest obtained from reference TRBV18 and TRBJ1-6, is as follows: NAGVMQNPRHLVRRRGQEARLRCSPMKGHSHVYWYRQLPEEGLKFMVYLQKENIIDESGMPKERFSAEFPKEGPSILRIQQVVRGDSAAYFCASSPDSLGSPLHFGNGTRLTVT.

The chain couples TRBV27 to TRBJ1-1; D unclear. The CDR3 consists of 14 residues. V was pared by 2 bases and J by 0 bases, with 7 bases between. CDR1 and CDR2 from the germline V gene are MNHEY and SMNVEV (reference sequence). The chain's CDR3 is CASSLERMNTEAFF. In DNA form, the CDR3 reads TGTGCCAGCAGTTTAGAGCGAATGAACACTGAAGCTTTCTTT.